This T cell receptor beta chain was retrieved from a study of technical replicates of blood from a handful of donors. Profiled with immunoSEQ multiplex PCR; TCRdb holds only in-frame clones, not every one. The sample contains some 76,000 clones, 95% to 98% of which appear only once. The germline V gene has CDR1 SGHNT and CDR2 YYREEE (reference sequence). This CDR3 comprises 16 residues. Trimming took 2 bases from V and 2 from J; bases not matched to a gene: 4. This clone occurred once. Sample: T cells isolated from PBMCs. This rearrangement joins TRBV5-4 to TRBJ1-4; 9 bases map to TRBD1. The TCR sequence derives from a human donor in good health. CDR3 region: CASSFGQGSTNEKLFF. CDR3 in DNA: TGTGCCAGCAGCTTTGGACAGGGGAGCACTAATGAAAAACTGTTTTTT. Supplemented by reference TRBV5-4 and TRBJ1-4, the full variable domain reads ETGVTQSPTHLIKTRGQQVTLRCSSQSGHNTVSWYQQALGQGPQFIFQYYREEENGRGNFPPRFSGLQFPNYSSELNVNALELDDSALYLCASSFGQGSTNEKLFFGSGTQLSVL.